The sequence of this T cell receptor (beta chain) was determined in a study of blood T cell repertoires in COVID-19. Across the whole study: Donors in the United States, Italy and Spain gave samples during acute or convalescent COVID-19. PBMCs, B-cell-depleted T cells, or T cells provided the cDNA or gDNA that made up the material.

Data came from immunoSEQ multiplex PCR; TCRdb stores just in-frame clones and leaves some out. Of fewer than 55,000 clones listed, around 81% are singletons. Germline V CDR1 and CDR2: SGHNT, YYREEE (reference sequence). The CDR3 runs to 13 residues. V lost 2 bases and J lost 5, with 10 bases in between. This chain joins TRBV5-4 and TRBJ2-5; maybe TRBD1 (6 bases). The specimen was peripheral blood. The TCR comes from a man aged 70-80 years with active COVID-19. The CDR3 coding sequence is TGTGCCAGCAGCTTCCAGGGGCGGGAGACCCAGTACTTC. Amino acids: CASSFQGRETQYF.